The T cell receptor beta chain under discussion was sequenced for a study of blood T cell repertoires in COVID-19. Only in-frame clones appear in the TCRdb table, and some are missing; sequencing was by immunoSEQ multiplex PCR. The sample lists 200,000 to 300,000 clones; around 80% were seen once. The V gene's germline CDR1 is SGHRS and CDR2 YFSETQ. Trimming stripped 0 bases from V and 0 bases from J, with 7 bases between. CDR3 length: 14 residues. This clone was recorded only once. This sequence was found in a man aged 40-55 years who had recovered from COVID-19. The sequenced material came from peripheral blood. The chain joins TRBV5-1 to TRBJ2-7; no reliable D call. CDR3 DNA sequence: TGCGCCAGCAGCTTGGCTGGCAACTCCTACGAGCAGTACTTC. Protein sequence: CASSLAGNSYEQYF.